Each of the 24 T cell receptor beta chains below was sequenced from the same sample in a study of Ad26.COV2.S vaccination and SARS-CoV-2 variants. The data were produced by immunoSEQ multiplex PCR, yet TCRdb's version contains in-frame clones alone and is incomplete. The top ten clones hold under 2% of a sample with around 450,000 clones, roughly nine tenths of them seen once. Regarding treatment: about 20 received Ad26.COV2.S at low or high dose, single or two shots; several received placebo; per-sample allocation not given. The samples were gathered on day 63 after the first injection of vaccine or placebo. The starting material was peripheral blood, obtained in a trial of Ad26.COV2.S vaccine versus placebo. The source of these receptors is a person between 18 and 59 years old who received the Ad26.COV2.S COVID-19 vaccine or a placebo.

The chain carries TRBV18 and TRBJ2-3; D is perhaps TRBD2 (6 bases). V lost 3 bases and J lost 2, with 15 bases in between. This CDR3 has 16 amino acids. Germline CDR1 is KGHSH and CDR2 is LQKENI. CDR3 protein: CASSPFGGTYTDTQYF. CDR3 coding DNA: TGTGCCAGCTCACCGTTCGGCGGGACCTACACAGATACGCAGTATTTT.

J is TRBJ1-1 and V is TRBV11-2; D gene ambiguous. The CDR3 contains 14 residues. Trimming pared 6 bases from V and 1 base from J, leaving 12 bases between. From germline, CDR1 is SGHAT and CDR2 FQNNGV. Here the CDR3 reads CASRFPGRNTEAFF. DNA of the CDR3: TGTGCCAGCAGATTCCCGGGTCGGAACACTGAAGCTTTCTTT.

This clone was picked up one time. This rearrangement joins TRBV18 to TRBJ1-3; D not certain. Deletions cut 2 bases from V and 8 bases from J, with 7 bases between. Germline values: CDR1 KGHSH, CDR2 LQKENI. The CDR3 spans 12 residues. The CDR3 DNA follows: TGTGCCAGCTCACCAGCCCGGGACACCATATATTTT. This codes for CASSPARDTIYF.

The chain uses TRBV7-2 and TRBJ1-2, with 10 nucleotides matching TRBD1. Germline V gives CDR1 SGHTA, CDR2 FQGNSA. The junction had 4 bases not matched to a gene; V was cut back by 4 bases and J by 2 bases. CDR3 length: 15 amino acids. CDR3 amino acids: CASSSPGQGNYGYTF. In DNA form, the CDR3 reads TGTGCCAGCAGCTCCCCGGGACAGGGGAACTATGGCTACACCTTC.

The chain recombines TRBV9 with TRBJ2-3; no clear D gene. The CDR3 runs to 17 residues. V was cut by 1 base and J by 0 bases, with 15 bases left in between. The V gene's germline CDR1 is SGDLS and CDR2 YYNGEE. DNA for the CDR3: TGTGCCAGCAGCGTAAGTAGTCGAGGTCGGAGCACAGATACGCAGTATTTT. This codes for CASSVSSRGRSTDTQYF.

This clone was counted a few times. This sample also contains other DNA sequences that code for the same CDR3. The chain uses TRBV7-2 and TRBJ1-1; no definite D call. The germline gives CDR1 SGHTA, CDR2 FQGNSA. CDR3 size: 14 residues. V was shortened by 0 bases and J by 1 base, with 6 bases between the two germline ends. The CDR3 bases are TGTGCCAGCAGCTTAGCCTGGGGGAACACTGAAGCTTTCTTT. Translating gives CASSLAWGNTEAFF.

The chain carries TRBV27 and TRBJ2-3; 7 bases line up with TRBD2. CDR3 length: 15 amino acids. Germline CDR1 and CDR2: MNHEY and SMNVEV (reference sequence). The V segment lost 1 base and the J segment 2 bases; nucleotides outside the gene matches: 3. The CDR3 region has the DNA TGTGCCAGCAGTTTATTTCTAGCGGACACAGATACGCAGTATTTT. This encodes CASSLFLADTDTQYF.

J is TRBJ1-4 and V is TRBV9; D is possibly TRBD1 (5 bases). Per the germline V gene, CDR1 is SGDLS and CDR2 is YYNGEE. Trimming stripped 7 bases from V and 0 bases from J, with 25 bases between. The CDR3 has 19 residues. This chain's CDR3 is CASGSPGVLVPSTNEKLFF. The CDR3 DNA reads as TGTGCCAGCGGAAGTCCGGGGGTATTGGTGCCCTCAACTAATGAAAAACTGTTTTTT.

V and J are TRBV5-6 and TRBJ2-3; a weak D match, TRBD2 (6 bases). Between the trimmed V and J ends, which lost 2 bases and 9 bases, there was a span of 13 bases. The CDR3 loop spans 13 amino acids. Germline V gene data show CDR1 as SGHDT and CDR2 as YYEEEE. The CDR3 nucleotides are TGTGCCAGCAGCTTAACACAAGGAGGGACGCAGTATTTT. This codes for CASSLTQGGTQYF.

The rearrangement links TRBV15 to TRBJ2-2; D is perhaps TRBD2 (5 bases). The CDR3 sequence is 13 residues long. Looked up from germline, CDR1 is LNHNV and CDR2 is YYDKDF (reference sequence). Trimming left V 5 bases short and J 6 bases short, with 10 bases between. Here the CDR3 reads CATSGDYSGELFF. CDR3 nucleotide sequence: TGTGCCACCAGCGGCGACTATTCCGGGGAGCTGTTTTTT.

The V call is TRBV10-1, the J call TRBJ1-5; no definite D call. V lost 10 bases to trimming and J lost 0 bases, with 10 bases between them. This CDR3 region has 13 residues. In germline, CDR1 is WNHNN, CDR2 SYGVQD (reference sequence). The CDR3 loop reads CAIPDDSNQPQHF. CDR3 nucleotide sequence: TGCGCCATCCCGGACGATAGCAATCAGCCCCAGCATTTT.

The chain couples TRBV6-2 or TRBV6-3 to TRBJ2-7; 8 positions agree with TRBD1. Germline V gives CDR1 MNHEY, CDR2 SVGEGT. V lost 2 bases to trimming and J lost 3 bases; unmatched junction nucleotides: 6. The CDR3 covers 15 residues. CDR3 bases: TGTGCCAGCAGTTACAGCGGACAGGGCTACTACGAGCAGTACTTC. This codes for CASSYSGQGYYEQYF.

The chain employs TRBV25-1 and TRBJ1-1; tentative D call: TRBD1 (6 bases). V dropped 1 base and J dropped 0 bases, with 12 bases sitting between them. CDR1 MGHDK and CDR2 SYGVNS come from the germline V gene. This CDR3 comprises 16 residues. CDR3 loop: CASSESWGAMNTEAFF. CDR3 sequence (DNA): TGTGCCAGCAGTGAATCTTGGGGGGCCATGAACACTGAAGCTTTCTTT.

Here the CDR3 DNA reads TGTGCCAGCAGCCCAATGGGACAGGGGCATGAAGAGCAGTACTTC. Its protein is CASSPMGQGHEEQYF. V is TRBV7-9 and J is TRBJ2-7; 10 nucleotides align to TRBD1. CDR3 length equals 15 residues. Losses at the gene ends were 5 bases for V and 7 bases for J; bases not matched to a gene: 11. CDR1 and CDR2 (germline): SEHNR, FQNEAQ (reference sequence).

The chain employs TRBV11-3 and TRBJ2-3, with TRBD2 identical over 13 bases. The germline V gene has CDR1 SGHNT and CDR2 YENEEA. CDR3 length equals 17 residues. J lost 1 base, V lost 5 bases, and 6 bases had no gene match. This CDR3 is CASSRTSGGVGTDTQYF. CDR3 bases: TGTGCCAGCAGCCGGACTAGCGGGGGAGTAGGCACAGATACGCAGTATTTT.

The rearrangement joins TRBV27 to TRBJ1-3; D remains unclear. Trimming took 4 bases from V and 0 from J, leaving 7 bases between them. CDR1 is MNHEY and CDR2 is SMNVEV in the germline V gene (reference sequence). The CDR3 is 14 amino acids. The CDR3 nucleotides are TGTGCCAGCAGTTCAGCGGGCTCTGGAAACACCATATATTTT. The encoded protein is CASSSAGSGNTIYF.

The V call is TRBV5-6, the J call TRBJ1-3; D ambiguous. The germline V and J ends were trimmed by 4 bases and 0 bases, with 17 bases remaining between them. The CDR3 runs 17 residues. Germline loops: CDR1 SGHDT, CDR2 YYEEEE. For the CDR3, the DNA is TGTGCCAGCAGCCATGATGTTTTACAAAGCTCTGGAAACACCATATATTTT. The encoded protein is CASSHDVLQSSGNTIYF.

The chain has TRBV7-2 and TRBJ1-6, with D hard to call. The CDR3 runs 14 residues. CDR1 and CDR2 from the germline V gene are SGHTA and FQGNSA. Trimming cost V 10 bases and J 2 bases, with 12 bases left between them. CDR3 sequence reads: CATNQFTYNSPLHF. In nucleotides, the CDR3 is TGTGCCACCAACCAGTTTACCTATAATTCACCCCTCCACTTT.

The rearrangement uses TRBV10-2 and TRBJ2-1, with D uncertain. With 4 bases removed from V and 6 bases from J, the gap between germline ends came to 10 bases. The CDR3 contains 13 residues. Looked up from germline, CDR1 is WSHSY and CDR2 is SAAADI. The chain's CDR3 is CASSGLVTNEQFF. For the CDR3, the DNA is TGCGCCAGCAGTGGCTTGGTGACCAATGAGCAGTTCTTC.

J is TRBJ1-5 and V is TRBV7-8; D ambiguous. Trimming stripped 0 bases from V and 0 bases from J, with 9 bases between. Germline loops: CDR1 SGHVS, CDR2 FQNEAQ. The CDR3 sequence is 16 residues long. The CDR3 region is CASSLASGYSNQPQHF. Here the CDR3 DNA reads TGTGCCAGCAGCTTAGCTTCGGGTTATAGCAATCAGCCCCAGCATTTT. Filled out from reference TRBV7-8 and TRBJ1-5, the complete variable domain reads GAGVSQSPRYKVAKRGQDVALRCDPISGHVSLFWYQQALGQGPEFLTYFQNEAQLDKSGLPSDRFFAERPEGSVSTLKIQRTQQEDSAVYLCASSLASGYSNQPQHFGDGTRLSIL.

CDR3 bases: TGTGCCAGCAGGCTTCGGGACAGGGGATACGAGCAGTACTTC. Protein sequence: CASRLRDRGYEQYF. The rearrangement links TRBV6-6 to TRBJ2-7, with TRBD1 matching over 10 bases. Germline V lookup: CDR1 MNHNY, CDR2 SVGAGI (reference sequence). The J segment lost 4 bases and the V segment lost 6 bases, leaving 6 bases of the junction unmatched. This CDR3 is 14 amino acids long.

The chain couples TRBV28 to TRBJ1-5; no reliable D call. The CDR3 is 13 residues long. The V gene's germline CDR1 is MDHEN and CDR2 SYDVKM. Trimming cost V 1 base and J 6 bases, with 7 bases left between them. This CDR3 is CASSLSLGQPQHF. In nucleotides, the CDR3 is TGTGCCAGCAGTTTATCCCTTGGTCAGCCCCAGCATTTT.

This chain uses TRBV7-8 with TRBJ1-1; TRBD1 might be the D (6 bases). The length of the CDR3 is 15 residues. V lost 6 bases, J lost 1 base, and 15 bases lay in between. Looked up from germline, CDR1 is SGHVS and CDR2 is FQNEAQ. CDR3 sequence: CASSSRDTTNTEAFF. The CDR3 region has the DNA TGTGCCAGCAGTTCCCGGGACACGACGAACACTGAAGCTTTCTTT.

This clone was observed once. The chain employs TRBV10-3 and TRBJ1-5; D is possibly TRBD1 (6 bases). The germline gives CDR1 ENHRY, CDR2 SYGVKD. V lost 3 bases and J lost 7, with 13 bases in between. This CDR3 spans 14 amino acids. The CDR3 reads CAISERGLEQPQHF. The CDR3 DNA follows: TGTGCCATCAGTGAACGGGGGCTCGAACAGCCCCAGCATTTT.